The T cell receptor (beta chain) under discussion was sequenced for a study of T cell changes during pregnancy in multiple sclerosis. Trimming cost V 5 bases and J 3 bases, with 10 bases left between them. CDR3 length: 13 residues. In germline, CDR1 is SNHLY, CDR2 FYNNEI. Some clones are missing from TCRdb's copy, which holds only in-frame ones; the method was immunoSEQ multiplex PCR. Of some 30,000 clones listed, about 89% are singletons. The clonotype comes from a female donor with multiple sclerosis, enrolled in a pregnancy study. The starting material was CD8+ T cells from peripheral blood mononuclear cells, obtained in the second trimester of pregnancy. The rearrangement uses TRBV2 and TRBJ1-1; tentative D call: TRBD1 (5 bases). DNA of the CDR3: TGTGCCAGCAGTTTCCCCAGGGACACTGAAGCTTTCTTT. Translating it yields CASSFPRDTEAFF.